This is a list of T cell receptor beta chains from one sample in a study of T cells expressing NK-cell markers. TCRdb re-called the 5' RACE reads, yielding one record per CDR3 amino acid sequence without DNA. The sample includes some 460,000 distinct CDR3 sequences. The specimen was blood T cells: a sorted CD56 or NKG2C T cell subset, CD4+ or CD8+ T cells, or bulk PBMC T cells (not recorded which). The receptors derive from a woman aged 50 to 60 in good health. The CDR3 runs from the conserved cysteine through the conserved F or W.

CDR3	V	J
CASAGVGGETQYF	TRBV5-1	TRBJ2-5
CASTRTGLNTEAFF	TRBV27	TRBJ1-1
CSAWSQGANEAFF	TRBV20-1	TRBJ1-1
CASSPTGTQSPLHF	TRBV25-1	TRBJ1-6
CASSLVRGQGANSPLHF	TRBV5-1	TRBJ1-6
CASCLRDRRAGELFF	TRBV3-1	TRBJ2-2
CASSPTRSGRLYNEQFF	TRBV3-1	TRBJ2-1
CSARDEGSQHF	TRBV20-1	TRBJ1-5
CASSLQVGTQYF	TRBV5-6	TRBJ2-5
CASSPGTSGKTQYF	TRBV7-6	TRBJ2-5
CSVEDLGWYNEQFF	TRBV29-1	TRBJ2-1
CASRSSTGGTEAFF	TRBV12-3/TRBV12-4	TRBJ1-1
CASSLAGAGSSTDTQYF	TRBV5-1	TRBJ2-3
CASSSIIGGIQYF	TRBV7-2	TRBJ2-4
CASSYGQGQNYGYTF	TRBV6-2/TRBV6-3	TRBJ1-2
CASSPSPRVASYNEQFF	TRBV5-1	TRBJ2-1
CSTRDRGGNTEAFF	TRBV29-1	TRBJ1-1
CASSQAGPDTGELFF	TRBV7-9	TRBJ2-2
CASRDSGWTGELFF	TRBV6-2/TRBV6-3	TRBJ2-2
CAISLTSGGYNEQFF	TRBV10-3	TRBJ2-1
CASQGRGRNSPLHF	TRBV6-5	TRBJ1-6
CASSSQGFGYTF	TRBV5-5	TRBJ1-2
CSAREPVPTDTQYF	TRBV20-1	TRBJ2-3
CSATGQGTDYGYTF	TRBV20-1	TRBJ1-2
CASSLGGLHNEAFF	TRBV5-1	TRBJ1-1
CASSFGSLGRDGYTF	TRBV7-9	TRBJ1-2
CASSFGGINTEAFF	TRBV12-3/TRBV12-4	TRBJ1-1
CASSEGSNEQFF	TRBV27	TRBJ2-1
CASSLPGWSTQYF	TRBV12-3/TRBV12-4	TRBJ2-3
CSGRESNQPQHF	TRBV20-1	TRBJ1-5
CASSSAPGGDTQYF	TRBV6-6	TRBJ2-3
CASSLAMAPRTSGRDYEQFF	TRBV7-8	TRBJ2-1
CASIPPGTKNEAFF	TRBV11-2	TRBJ1-1
CSAQSHAAGELFF	TRBV20-1	TRBJ2-2
CASNRGRKDEQFF	TRBV9	TRBJ2-1
CASGWGRDTQYF	TRBV7-9	TRBJ2-3
CASSLAKQDVFYGYTF	TRBV5-1	TRBJ1-2
CSVGGLGNYEQYF	TRBV29-1	TRBJ2-7
CSARDLRGAQETQYF	TRBV20-1	TRBJ2-5
CASSIAAQGAFNEQFF	TRBV19	TRBJ2-1
CASSLPSTGLNEKLFF	TRBV27	TRBJ1-4
CASSLVVGPYNEQFF	TRBV5-1	TRBJ2-1
CAWRGFRGVQETQYF	TRBV30	TRBJ2-5
CASSPFAGTKGAQFF	TRBV11-2	TRBJ2-1
CSASNTDQPQHF	TRBV20-1	TRBJ1-5
CASNPPGLQNRNEQFF	TRBV12-3/TRBV12-4	TRBJ2-1
CSVGGGTGEETQYF	TRBV29-1	TRBJ2-5
CASTTPSRTDEQFF	TRBV12-3/TRBV12-4	TRBJ2-1